This T cell receptor (beta chain) was identified during a study of blood T cell repertoires in COVID-19. V was clipped by 3 bases and J by 0 bases; unmatched bases: 2. Per germline, CDR1 LNHDA and CDR2 SQIVND (reference sequence). This CDR3 has 15 amino acids. As handled by the study authors: Nucleated cell counts were estimated from reference gene primer amplification. TCRdb's copy holds only in-frame clones and misses some; the assay was immunoSEQ multiplex PCR. The V and J calls and clone size were taken over from that table, and D and trimming were inferred from the DNA. This sample has some 180,000 clones, with 75% to 85% found just once.

This TCR was recovered from a man aged 55-75 years with acute or convalescent COVID-19. V and J are TRBV19 and TRBJ2-7; 10 positions agree with TRBD2. Sequenced: peripheral blood. The CDR3 reads CASSMSGRVSYEQYF. The CDR3 bases are TGTGCCAGTAGTATGAGCGGGAGGGTCTCCTACGAGCAGTACTTC.